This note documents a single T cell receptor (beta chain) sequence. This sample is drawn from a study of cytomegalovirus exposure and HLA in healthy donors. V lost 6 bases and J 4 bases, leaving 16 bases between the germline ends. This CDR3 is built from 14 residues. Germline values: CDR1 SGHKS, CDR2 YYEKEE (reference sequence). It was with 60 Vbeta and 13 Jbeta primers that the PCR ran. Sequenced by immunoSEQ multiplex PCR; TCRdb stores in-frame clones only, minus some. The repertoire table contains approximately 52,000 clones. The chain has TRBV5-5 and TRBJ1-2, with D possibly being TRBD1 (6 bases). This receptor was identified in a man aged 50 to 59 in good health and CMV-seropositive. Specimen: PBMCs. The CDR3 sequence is CASTTLGGAYGYTF. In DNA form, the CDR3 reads TGTGCCAGCACCACACTGGGGGGGGCCTATGGCTACACCTTC. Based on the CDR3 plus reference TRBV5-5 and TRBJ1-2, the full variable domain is DAGVTQSPTHLIKTRGQQVTLRCSPISGHKSVSWYQQVLGQGPQFIFQYYEKEERGRGNFPDRFSARQFPNYSSELNVNALLLGDSALYLCASTTLGGAYGYTFGSGTRLTVV.